This note documents a single TCR beta chain sequence. These data are taken from a study of blood T cell repertoires in COVID-19. Study-wide context: COVID-19 samples collected from the United States, Italy and Spain covered acute and convalescent phases.

Participant ages covered about 18 to 89 years across some 25 US areas. Cohorts were based on clinical histories the participants reported. Clones were sequenced by immunoSEQ multiplex PCR, and TCRdb holds only the in-frame ones, with some missing. The repertoire consists of about 150,000 clones, with about nine tenths occurring once and the leading ten covering 4%. This CDR3 comprises 18 residues. V lost 9 bases, J lost 5 bases, and 19 bases stayed unmatched. The germline V gene has CDR1 MNHEY and CDR2 SMNVEV (reference sequence). This chain uses TRBV27 with TRBJ2-7, with 13 nucleotides matching TRBD2. The clonotype comes from a woman in her 40s who had been exposed to COVID-19. Sequencing input: PBMCs or T cells enriched from blood (not recorded which). The CDR3 protein is CASRGEWTSGSMSHEQYF. The DNA for the CDR3 is TGTGCCAGTCGGGGGGAATGGACTAGCGGGAGTATGTCCCACGAGCAGTACTTC.